These 25 T cell receptor beta chains were sequenced from one sample in a study of technical replicates of blood from a handful of donors. Sequencing was performed with immunoSEQ multiplex PCR; in TCRdb, only in-frame clones are kept and a portion is missing. This table has 60,000 to 80,000 clones, about 89% appearing once. Input material: PBMCs. Receptors originate from a human donor in good health. Some clones in this sample may be carry-over from other donors' samples.

This sequence joins TRBV27 and TRBJ2-3; a weak D match, TRBD2 (5 bases). Germline values: CDR1 MNHEY, CDR2 SMNVEV (reference sequence). This CDR3 is 14 amino acids long. V was clipped by 8 bases and J by 3 bases, with 15 bases between them. The CDR3 bases are TGTGCCAGCGGACTGGCTAGGATGACAGATACGCAGTATTTT. Translating it yields CASGLARMTDTQYF.

CDR3 DNA: TGTGCCAGCAGCCTAGACTACGGCCAGTTCTTC. It translates to CASSLDYGQFF. The chain carries TRBV7-9 and TRBJ2-1; TRBD2 might be the D (5 bases). Deletions cut 5 bases from V and 13 bases from J, with 12 bases between. The length of the CDR3 is 11 residues. CDR1 and CDR2 from the germline V gene are SEHNR and FQNEAQ (reference sequence). Using reference TRBV7-9 and TRBJ2-1 for the parts outside the CDR3, the full variable domain is DTGVSQNPRHKITKRGQNVTFRCDPISEHNRLYWYRQTLGQGPEFLTYFQNEAQLEKSRLLSDRFSAERPKGSFSTLEIQRTEQGDSAMYLCASSLDYGQFFGPGTRLTVL.

The genes are TRBV27 and TRBJ1-1; tentatively, D is TRBD1 (5 bases). Trimming took 3 bases from V and 0 from J, leaving 8 bases between them. CDR3 length equals 14 residues. Germline-derived CDR1 and CDR2 are MNHEY and SMNVEV (reference sequence). CDR3 bases: TGTGCCAGCAGTTTTTACAGGATGAACACTGAAGCTTTCTTT. It is translated as CASSFYRMNTEAFF.

The rearrangement joins TRBV7-9 to TRBJ1-3; D is unresolved. The CDR3 spans 15 residues. Trimming stripped 5 bases from V and 1 base from J, with 12 bases between. Germline V gene data show CDR1 as SEHNR and CDR2 as FQNEAQ (reference sequence). CDR3 in DNA: TGTGCCAGCAGCCCCCCGGGATTTTCTGGAAACACCATATATTTT. Protein: CASSPPGFSGNTIYF.

The rearrangement joins TRBV19 to TRBJ2-3; D is possibly TRBD1 (5 bases). V dropped 7 bases and J dropped 7 bases, with 15 bases sitting between them. Germline values: CDR1 LNHDA, CDR2 SQIVND (reference sequence). The CDR3 runs to 13 residues. The CDR3 loop is CASTPPRVNTQYF. CDR3 DNA: TGTGCCAGTACTCCCCCCAGGGTAAATACGCAGTATTTT.

The chain recombines TRBV5-1 with TRBJ2-2, with 10 bases aligning to TRBD1. Trimming took 2 bases from V and 2 from J; bases not matched to a gene: 6. Germline-derived CDR1 and CDR2 are SGHRS and YFSETQ. CDR3 size: 17 residues. This chain's CDR3 is CASSLKRTGGNTGELFF. CDR3 nucleotide sequence: TGCGCCAGCAGCTTAAAAAGGACAGGGGGAAACACCGGGGAGCTGTTTTTT.

The chain uses TRBV11-2 and TRBJ2-7; D call uncertain. Looked up from germline, CDR1 is SGHAT and CDR2 is FQNNGV. Between the trimmed V and J ends, which lost 1 base and 4 bases, there was a span of 8 bases. This CDR3 has 13 residues. The CDR3 DNA follows: TGTGCCAGCAGCTTAGTATGGCTTTACGAGCAGTACTTC. It specifies CASSLVWLYEQYF.

The chain employs TRBV1 and TRBJ1-1; TRBD1, as called in the table, went unchecked against the DNA. TRBV1 is termed a pseudogene. The CDR3 loop spans 16 amino acids. The DNA for the CDR3 is TGCACCAGCAGCCAAATACAGGGAACTATCTGGTATTTAGCTTTCTTT. It codes for CTSSQIQGTIWYLAFF.

J is TRBJ2-2 and V is TRBV5-4; 7 bases are a match to TRBD2. The CDR3 has 15 residues. Germline CDR1 SGHNT, CDR2 YYREEE (reference sequence). The V and J ends lost 2 bases and 6 bases, in that order; junction bases with no gene match: 7. The CDR3, as DNA: TGTGCCAGCAGCTTTGGACTAGGAGGGTCCGGGGAGCTGTTTTTT. It yields the protein CASSFGLGGSGELFF.

In nucleotides, the CDR3 is TGTGCCAGCAGCTCAAGAGGAGCTGTCGGCAATGAGCAGTTCTTC. Its protein product is CASSSRGAVGNEQFF. The chain links TRBV6-5 to TRBJ2-1; D unresolved. This CDR3 spans 15 amino acids. Germline CDR1 is MNHEY and CDR2 is SVGAGI. V was pared by 6 bases and J by 6 bases, with 18 bases between.

This sequence joins TRBV1 and TRBJ2-3; TRBD2 is the table's D call and was not checked against the DNA. TRBV1 is given as a pseudogene. This CDR3 region has 17 residues. The CDR3 spells CTSSHEARYGFIDTQYF. CDR3 nucleotides: TGCACCAGCAGCCACGAGGCGCGCTACGGGTTTATCGATACGCAGTATTTT.

The chain recombines TRBV13 with TRBJ2-3; TRBD2 aligns across 11 bases. This CDR3 has 15 residues. Per germline, CDR1 PRHDT and CDR2 FYEKMQ (reference sequence). The ends lost 5 bases at V and 5 bases at J; junction bases unmatched: 6. The DNA of the CDR3 is TGTGCCAGCAGCGTGGGACTAGCGGAGGGAGATACGCAGTATTTT. This translates into CASSVGLAEGDTQYF.

This clone is deemed medium-sized. This chain connects TRBV9 to TRBJ2-7; 14 bases are shared with TRBD2. This CDR3 is built from 19 residues. Germline trimming cut 3 bases from V and 1 base from J; bases unmatched to any gene: 12. The V gene's germline CDR1 is SGDLS and CDR2 YYNGEE. This chain's CDR3 is CASSAGGLAGVPRSYEQYF. The CDR3, as DNA: TGTGCCAGCAGCGCCGGGGGACTAGCGGGAGTCCCTCGGTCCTACGAGCAGTACTTC. The full variable domain, with the rest looked up from reference TRBV9 and TRBJ2-7, is DSGVTQTPKHLITATGQRVTLRCSPRSGDLSVYWYQQSLDQGLQFLIQYYNGEERAKGNILERFSAQQFPDLHSELNLSSLELGDSALYFCASSAGGLAGVPRSYEQYFGPGTRLTVT.

The chain couples TRBV7-6 to TRBJ2-5, with TRBD1 matching over 7 bases. From germline, CDR1 is SGHVS and CDR2 FNYEAQ. The V and J ends lost 5 bases and 5 bases, in that order; junction bases with no gene match: 5. This CDR3 region has 13 residues. The CDR3 DNA reads TGTGCCAGCAGCAGGAACAGGGGTGAGACCCAGTACTTC. This translates into CASSRNRGETQYF.

This clone was seen only once. The chain joins TRBV2 to TRBJ2-5; D is possibly TRBD2 (5 bases). Per the germline V gene, CDR1 is SNHLY and CDR2 is FYNNEI. The CDR3 extends over 13 amino acids. Trimming cost V 4 bases and J 5 bases, with 11 bases left between them. The CDR3 spells CASSGSTGETQYF. The CDR3 bases are TGTGCCAGCAGTGGATCCACGGGGGAGACCCAGTACTTC.

The chain couples TRBV30 to TRBJ2-1; 15 bases map to TRBD2. V dropped 4 bases and J dropped 4; count of bases not matched to a gene: 2. Germline V gene lookup returns CDR1 GTSNPN and CDR2 SVGIG (reference sequence). This CDR3 has 15 amino acids. The DNA for the CDR3 is TGTGCCTGGACTGGACTAGCGGGGGGGTACAATGAGCAGTTCTTC. It encodes CAWTGLAGGYNEQFF. Drawing the rest from reference TRBV30 and TRBJ2-1, the complete variable domain is SQTIHQWPATLVQPVGSPLSLECTVEGTSNPNLYWYRQAAGRGLQLLFYSVGIGQISSEVPQNLSASRPQDRQFILSSKKLLLSDSGFYLCAWTGLAGGYNEQFFGPGTRLTVL.

This chain joins TRBV7-8 and TRBJ2-1; D might be TRBD2 (6 bases). Germline assignment: CDR1 SGHVS and CDR2 FQNEAQ. The length of the CDR3 is 17 residues. Trimming took off 0 bases at V and 0 bases at J, with 12 bases between the two ends. DNA for the CDR3: TGTGCCAGCAGCTTAGCTGGTGGGAGGAGCTCCTACAATGAGCAGTTCTTC. It is translated as CASSLAGGRSSYNEQFF.

The chain recombines TRBV7-9 with TRBJ1-2, with TRBD1 matching 10 bases. Germline trimming cut 5 bases from V and 7 bases from J; bases unmatched to any gene: 7. CDR1 is SEHNR and CDR2 is FQNEAQ in the germline V gene (reference sequence). CDR3 length: 14 residues. The CDR3 loop is CASSDPRDRGGYTF. For the CDR3, the DNA is TGTGCCAGCAGCGATCCGCGGGACAGGGGTGGCTACACCTTC.

This clone was recorded only once. This chain connects TRBV4-3 to TRBJ2-7; a weak D match, TRBD1 (6 bases). This CDR3 is 13 amino acids long. V was trimmed by 0 bases and J by 7 bases, leaving 10 bases between them. The germline V gene has CDR1 LGHNA and CDR2 YSLEER. The chain's CDR3 is CASSQDEQGEQYF. CDR3 bases: TGCGCCAGCAGCCAAGATGAACAGGGAGAGCAGTACTTC.

This clone was seen once. The chain employs TRBV19 and TRBJ1-4; 7 nucleotides align to TRBD1. Trimming took 7 bases from V and 3 from J; bases not matched to a gene: 5. The CDR3 has 14 residues. The V gene's germline CDR1 is LNHDA and CDR2 SQIVND (reference sequence). CDR3: CASTPGGSNEKLFF. The CDR3 region has the DNA TGTGCCAGTACCCCAGGGGGATCTAATGAAAAACTGTTTTTT.

This sequence joins TRBV5-1 and TRBJ2-1; 9 nucleotides align to TRBD2. The CDR3 contains 17 residues. J lost 8 bases, V lost 3 bases, and 15 bases had no gene match. Germline V gives CDR1 SGHRS, CDR2 YFSETQ. The CDR3 region is CASSSEGGRALADEQFF. For the CDR3, the DNA is TGCGCCAGCAGCTCGGAGGGCGGGAGGGCCCTTGCGGATGAGCAGTTCTTC.

The CDR3 DNA sequence: TGCAGCGTTGTCGGACAGGGCCTCTCCTACGAGCAGTACTTC. Encoded protein: CSVVGQGLSYEQYF. The chain recombines TRBV29-1 with TRBJ2-7; TRBD1 matches 8 bases. Trimming took 4 bases from V and 0 from J; bases not matched to a gene: 5. The CDR3 has 14 amino acids. Per germline, CDR1 SQVTM and CDR2 ANQGSEA.

This clone was seen a few times. In DNA, the CDR3 is TGTGCCAGCAGTTCTCCGGGACAGGGGAAATCGCAGTATTTT. Translated: CASSSPGQGKSQYF. J is TRBJ2-3 and V is TRBV6-1, with TRBD1 matching 10 bases. Germline CDR1 is MNHNS and CDR2 is SASEGT. CDR3 length: 14 residues. After removal of 5 bases from V and 10 bases from J, the junction contained 9 bases not matched to a gene.

Here the CDR3 reads CASSLSQYNEQFF. The CDR3 coding sequence is TGTGCCAGCAGCTTGTCCCAATACAATGAGCAGTTCTTC. The chain joins TRBV5-6 to TRBJ2-1; D gene unclear. Per the germline V gene, CDR1 is SGHDT and CDR2 is YYEEEE. This CDR3 comprises 13 residues. Trimming left V 1 base short and J 4 bases short, with 6 bases between.

The chain couples TRBV2 to TRBJ2-2; 7 nucleotides match TRBD1. This CDR3 is 14 amino acids long. Looked up from germline, CDR1 is SNHLY and CDR2 is FYNNEI. V trimming: 3 bases; J trimming: 4 bases; junction bases outside the gene matches: 2. The CDR3 loop is CASSDSGGTGELFF. In DNA form, the CDR3 reads TGTGCCAGCAGTGATTCAGGGGGCACCGGGGAGCTGTTTTTT.